This is a list of T cell receptor beta chains from one sample in a study of blood T cell repertoires in COVID-19. TCRdb's copy holds only in-frame clones and misses some; the assay was immunoSEQ multiplex PCR. The repertoire holds about 250,000 clones, with 80% to 90% as singletons. Sequencing was performed on peripheral blood. The receptors stem from a man older than 75 with acute or convalescent COVID-19. The CDR3 runs from the conserved cysteine through the conserved F or W. The D gene is left open where the match is weak. Where a row states a size, it is once, few, many or the class of an expanded clone; other rows omit it.

V gene	J gene	clone size	D gene	CDR3 protein	CDR3 DNA
TRBV7-6	TRBJ2-2	-	TRBD2	CASSLASGIGGELFF	TGTGCCAGCAGCTTAGCTAGCGGGATAGGCGGGGAGCTGTTTTTT
TRBV6-1	TRBJ2-7	-	TRBD1	CASSDTGGRSYEQYF	TGTGCCAGCAGTGACACAGGGGGCCGGTCCTACGAGCAGTACTTC
TRBV7-6	TRBJ2-5	-	TRBD1	CASSFRVGQEGTQYF	TGTGCCAGCAGCTTTCGGGTGGGACAGGAAGGGACCCAGTACTTC
TRBV7-9	TRBJ2-1	-	-	CASSKTGSYNEQFF	TGTGCCAGCAGCAAGACAGGCTCCTACAATGAGCAGTTCTTC
TRBV27	TRBJ1-1	-	TRBD1	CASSFDRGLTEAFF	TGTGCCAGCAGTTTCGACAGGGGGCTGACTGAAGCTTTCTTT
TRBV28	TRBJ2-1	-	-	CASISTRSSYNEQFF	TGTGCCAGCATCTCCACTCGGAGCTCCTACAATGAGCAGTTCTTC
TRBV24-1	TRBJ1-1	once	-	CATRTGMNTEAFF	TGTGCCACCAGAACGGGAATGAACACTGAAGCTTTCTTT
TRBV29-1	TRBJ2-5	-	-	CSVVPGLETQYF	TGCAGCGTTGTACCGGGTCTAGAGACCCAGTACTTC
TRBV6-6	TRBJ2-7	once	-	CASSYSSHRDEQYF	TGTGCCAGCAGTTATTCCTCTCACAGGGACGAGCAGTACTTC
TRBV6-4	TRBJ2-3	once	TRBD2	CASSVTSGGNTDTQYF	TGTGCCAGCAGTGTAACTAGCGGGGGGAACACAGATACGCAGTATTTT
TRBV11-2	TRBJ2-2	-	-	CASSLGRGTGELFF	TGTGCCAGCAGCTTAGGGCGAGGCACCGGGGAGCTGTTTTTT
TRBV2	TRBJ1-5	few	-	CASKGGVLNQPQHF	TGTGCCAGCAAGGGAGGGGTACTCAATCAGCCCCAGCATTTT
TRBV2	TRBJ2-7	-	TRBD1	CASISGTGTYEQYF	TGTGCCAGTATTTCCGGGACAGGGACCTACGAGCAGTACTTC
TRBV5-4	TRBJ2-2	-	TRBD2	CASSSSILAGAKTGELFF	TGTGCCAGCAGCTCTTCTATTCTAGCGGGGGCTAAGACCGGGGAGCTGTTTTTT
TRBV6-5	TRBJ2-1	-	-	CASSMGGGNEQFF	TGTGCCAGCAGTATGGGAGGGGGGAATGAGCAGTTCTTC
TRBV5-8	TRBJ2-3	-	-	CASSLRGRADTQYF	TGTGCCAGCAGCTTACGGGGTCGAGCAGATACGCAGTATTTT
TRBV27	TRBJ2-5	-	-	CASSLAGSIKETQYF	TGTGCCAGCAGTTTAGCAGGGTCGATAAAAGAGACCCAGTACTTC
TRBV19	TRBJ1-4	-	-	CASKRTGGEKLFF	TGTGCCAGTAAGAGGACCGGAGGGGAAAAACTGTTTTTT
TRBV3-1/TRBV3-2	TRBJ2-1	-	TRBD2	CASSPGTSEYNEQFF	TGTGCCAGCAGCCCCGGGACTAGCGAATACAATGAGCAGTTCTTC
TRBV28	TRBJ2-1	-	-	CASREGTYNEQFF	TGTGCCAGCAGGGAGGGGACCTACAATGAGCAGTTCTTC
TRBV5-1	TRBJ1-3	-	-	CASSLAAGSGNTIYF	TGCGCCAGCAGCTTGGCAGCAGGCTCTGGAAACACCATATATTTT
TRBV6-5	TRBJ2-7	-	-	CASRQGGFSGNEQYF	TGTGCCAGCAGACAAGGGGGATTTTCGGGAAACGAGCAGTACTTC
TRBV6-5	TRBJ1-1	-	TRBD1	CASRGGWYTEAFF	TGTGCCAGCAGAGGGGGCTGGTACACTGAAGCTTTCTTT
TRBV25-1	TRBJ2-1	-	-	CASSERNEQFF	TGTGCCAGCAGTGAACGCAATGAGCAGTTCTTC
TRBV5-6	TRBJ2-3	-	-	CASSVSRRSDTQYF	TGTGCCAGCAGCGTAAGTCGGAGGTCAGATACGCAGTATTTT
TRBV10-1	TRBJ2-3	-	TRBD2	CASSPGTSGRRSDTQYF	TGCGCCAGCAGTCCCGGGACTAGCGGGAGAAGGTCAGATACGCAGTATTTT
TRBV29-1	TRBJ2-5	-	-	CSVARASETQYF	TGCAGCGTTGCCAGGGCCTCAGAGACCCAGTACTTC
TRBV2	TRBJ2-2	-	-	CASIFSGNTGELFF	TGTGCCAGCATCTTTAGCGGGAACACCGGGGAGCTGTTTTTT
TRBV10-3	TRBJ2-1	-	TRBD2	CAISESLGGRAREQFF	TGTGCCATCAGTGAGTCACTGGGCGGGAGGGCCAGAGAGCAGTTCTTC
TRBV27	TRBJ2-7	-	-	CASSRQGLTYEQYF	TGTGCCAGCAGTCGTCAGGGGCTTACCTACGAGCAGTACTTC
TRBV29-1	TRBJ2-1	-	-	CSVSSGTYEQFF	TGCAGCGTCTCGTCCGGGACATATGAGCAGTTCTTC
TRBV29-1	TRBJ2-3	-	TRBD1	CSVNRGHDTQYF	TGCAGCGTGAACAGGGGGCACGATACGCAGTATTTT
TRBV19	TRBJ1-5	-	TRBD1	CASSPGQGFNQPQHF	TGTGCCAGTTCACCGGGACAGGGGTTTAATCAGCCCCAGCATTTT
TRBV27	TRBJ2-2	-	TRBD1	CASSFAVQGQWNTGELFF	TGTGCCAGCAGTTTTGCGGTACAGGGACAGTGGAACACCGGGGAGCTGTTTTTT
TRBV12-3/TRBV12-4	TRBJ1-2	-	-	CASSLSGSYGYTF	TGTGCCAGCAGTTTATCCGGTAGCTATGGCTACACCTTC
TRBV10-3	TRBJ1-5	-	TRBD1	CATKGQGHQPQHF	TGTGCCACCAAGGGACAGGGACATCAGCCCCAGCATTTT
TRBV20-1	TRBJ1-2	once	-	CSASRPHGYTF	TGCAGTGCTAGCAGGCCGCATGGCTACACCTTC
TRBV28	TRBJ1-1	-	-	CASSPGTSSGTEAFF	TGTGCCAGCAGTCCGGGGACTTCATCTGGCACTGAAGCTTTCTTT
TRBV2	TRBJ1-1	-	-	CAKRRGGATEAFF	TGTGCCAAGAGGCGGGGGGGCGCCACTGAAGCTTTCTTT
TRBV5-1	TRBJ2-3	-	TRBD2	CASSFGLAGTDTQYF	TGCGCCAGCAGCTTTGGACTAGCGGGCACAGATACGCAGTATTTT
TRBV5-1	TRBJ1-1	-	TRBD1	CASSTGTGGMAFF	TGCGCCAGCAGCACGGGGACAGGAGGGATGGCTTTCTTT
TRBV19	TRBJ1-1	-	-	CASSPTVNTEAFF	TGTGCCAGTAGTCCCACAGTGAACACTGAAGCTTTCTTT
TRBV2	TRBJ2-7	-	-	CASGGQTGEQYF	TGTGCCAGCGGCGGACAGACCGGCGAGCAGTACTTC
TRBV4-2	TRBJ2-7	-	-	CASSRAGTYEQYF	TGTGCCAGCAGCCGGGCAGGGACCTACGAGCAGTACTTC
TRBV27	TRBJ1-1	-	-	CASSLSGSANRWSFF	TGTGCCAGCAGTTTATCGGGGAGCGCGAACCGGTGGTCTTTCTTT
TRBV3-1/TRBV3-2	TRBJ2-2	once	TRBD2	CASTGLASAGELFF	TGTGCCAGCACGGGACTAGCGTCGGCCGGGGAGCTGTTTTTT
TRBV6-5	TRBJ1-2	-	TRBD1	CASSKPGTGNYGYTF	TGTGCCAGCAGTAAACCCGGGACAGGGAACTATGGCTACACCTTC
TRBV4-1	TRBJ1-1	once	-	CASSQRTVNTEAFF	TGCGCCAGCAGCCAACGGACAGTGAACACTGAAGCTTTCTTT
TRBV24-1	TRBJ2-1	-	TRBD1	CATSAPGGANYEQFF	TGTGCCACCAGTGCACCAGGGGGCGCGAACTATGAGCAGTTCTTC
TRBV15	TRBJ2-3	-	TRBD1	CATSRQGESTDTQYF	TGTGCCACCAGCAGACAGGGGGAAAGCACAGATACGCAGTATTTT
TRBV5-4	TRBJ1-1	many	-	CASSFPGRGTEAFF	TGTGCCAGCAGCTTTCCAGGGAGGGGGACTGAAGCTTTCTTT
TRBV5-1	TRBJ2-7	-	TRBD1	CASSLAKGTGVAEQYF	TGCGCCAGCAGCTTGGCGAAGGGGACAGGGGTCGCCGAGCAGTACTTC
TRBV29-1	TRBJ1-1	-	-	CSAASGQNTEAFF	TGCAGCGCTGCGTCCGGTCAGAACACTGAAGCTTTCTTT
TRBV7-8	TRBJ1-2	few	-	CASTTRGSGAGGYTF	TGTGCCAGCACCACTAGGGGTTCAGGCGCGGGGGGCTACACCTTC